This T cell receptor beta chain was captured in a study of blood T cell repertoires in COVID-19. Turning to the study itself: The United States, Italy and Spain provided the acute and convalescent COVID-19 samples. Sources were T cells, B-cell-depleted T cells, or PBMCs; the material itself was cDNA or gDNA.

In the original workflow: Using reference gene primer amplification, nucleated cell counts were estimated. Clones were read by immunoSEQ multiplex PCR, and TCRdb kept only the in-frame ones, dropping some. V and J calls and clone size are as listed in that table; D and trimming were resolved from the DNA. The top ten hold roughly 9.8% of the sample, which has about 170,000 clones, roughly 90% seen once. The Seattle patients joined while their infection was active and were tracked longitudinally afterward. V lost 4 bases and J 0 bases, leaving 7 bases between the germline ends. This CDR3 has 13 amino acids. Germline assignment: CDR1 SEHNR and CDR2 FQNEAQ (reference sequence).

The TCR originated in a woman in her sixties or seventies with COVID-19, enrolled during active disease. The sequencing sample was made of peripheral blood. The chain combines TRBV7-9 with TRBJ2-7; D not certain. Written as DNA, the CDR3 is TGTGCCAGCAGCTCGACACCCTCCTACGAGCAGTACTTC. Its translation: CASSSTPSYEQYF. The variable domain in full, completed from reference TRBV7-9 and TRBJ2-7, reads DTGVSQNPRHKITKRGQNVTFRCDPISEHNRLYWYRQTLGQGPEFLTYFQNEAQLEKSRLLSDRFSAERPKGSFSTLEIQRTEQGDSAMYLCASSSTPSYEQYFGPGTRLTVT.